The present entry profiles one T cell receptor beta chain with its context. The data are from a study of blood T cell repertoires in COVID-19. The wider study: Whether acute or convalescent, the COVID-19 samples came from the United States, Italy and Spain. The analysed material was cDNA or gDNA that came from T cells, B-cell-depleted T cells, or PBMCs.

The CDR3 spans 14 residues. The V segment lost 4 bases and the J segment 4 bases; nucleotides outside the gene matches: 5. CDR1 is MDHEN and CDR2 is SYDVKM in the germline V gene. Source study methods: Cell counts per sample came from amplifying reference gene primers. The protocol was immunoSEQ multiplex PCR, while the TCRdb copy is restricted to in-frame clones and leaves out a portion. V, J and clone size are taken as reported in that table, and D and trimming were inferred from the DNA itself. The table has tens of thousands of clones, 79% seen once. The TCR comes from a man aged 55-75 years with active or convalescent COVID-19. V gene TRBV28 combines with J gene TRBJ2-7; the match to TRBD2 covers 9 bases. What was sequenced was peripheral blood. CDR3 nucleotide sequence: TGTGCCAGCAGTTCCCCCGGACTAGCGTACGAGCAGTACTTC. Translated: CASSSPGLAYEQYF. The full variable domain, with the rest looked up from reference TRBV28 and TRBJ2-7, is DVKVTQSSRYLVKRTGEKVFLECVQDMDHENMFWYRQDPGLGLRLIYFSYDVKMKEKGDIPEGYSVSREKKERFSLILESASTNQTSMYLCASSSPGLAYEQYFGPGTRLTVT.